The 18 T cell receptor beta chains listed next were all sequenced from one sample in a study of T cells in Graves' hyperthyroidism and ophthalmopathy. Template material for amplifying TCR beta CDR3 regions consisted of RNA transcripts. A set of HTBI primers served as the primers for a first-round RT-PCR of the TCR CDR3. In TCRdb, the multiplex PCR reads were re-called with MiXCR into one record per CDR3 protein. Among 380,000 or so distinct CDR3 sequences, about 13% were seen once, and the ten largest hold around 20%. The sample was blood. The receptors derive from a man aged 30 to 39 with Graves' hyperthyroidism that later progressed to Graves' ophthalmopathy.

Many counts were recorded for this clonotype. The chain employs TRBV30 and TRBJ2-7; 10 bases match TRBD1. The CDR3 is 13 residues long. Germline CDR1 and CDR2: GTSNPN and SVGIG (reference sequence). V lost 2 bases, J lost 7 bases, and 5 bases stayed unmatched. In DNA form, the CDR3 reads TGTGCCTGGAGTTGGGACAGGGGTATGGAGCAGTACTTC. Its protein product is CAWSWDRGMEQYF.

V gene TRBV4-1 combines with J gene TRBJ2-7; D perhaps matches TRBD2 (6 bases). Germline V gene data show CDR1 as MGHRA and CDR2 as YSYEKL. V was shortened by 3 bases and J by 0 bases, with 12 bases between the two germline ends. CDR3 length: 15 amino acids. The CDR3 region has the DNA TGCGCCAGCAGCCAGGGGGACTCCAGCTCCTACGAGCAGTACTTC. This codes for CASSQGDSSSYEQYF.

Many counts were recorded for this clonotype. This chain links TRBV3-1 with TRBJ2-7; no clear D. V lost 0 bases, J lost 3 bases, and 9 bases lay in between. The CDR3 contains 14 residues. Germline-derived CDR1 and CDR2 are LGHDT and YNNKEL (reference sequence). The CDR3 loop is CASSQDLNGYEQYF. In DNA, the CDR3 is TGTGCCAGCAGCCAAGATTTGAACGGCTACGAGCAGTACTTC.

The genes are TRBV12-3 or TRBV12-4 and TRBJ2-1; maybe TRBD1 (8 bases). V lost 6 bases and J lost 8, with 23 bases in between. The CDR3 totals 16 residues. The DNA of the CDR3 is TGTGCCAGCAGCTCACAGGGGGGGGGCATTATGGATGAGCAGTTCTTC. Encoded protein: CASSSQGGGIMDEQFF.

The V and J genes are TRBV28 and TRBJ1-3; D is undetermined. Germline V lookup: CDR1 MDHEN, CDR2 SYDVKM. This CDR3 contains 13 residues. The V and J ends lost 2 bases and 9 bases respectively, with 11 bases between them. The CDR3 coding sequence is TGTGCCAGCAGTTTAGGACCCTACGGCACCATATATTTT. Translated, it gives CASSLGPYGTIYF. Drawing the rest from reference TRBV28 and TRBJ1-3, the complete variable domain is DVKVTQSSRYLVKRTGEKVFLECVQDMDHENMFWYRQDPGLGLRLIYFSYDVKMKEKGDIPEGYSVSREKKERFSLILESASTNQTSMYLCASSLGPYGTIYFGEGSWLTVV.

This clonotype was observed many times. The chain is built from TRBV15 and TRBJ1-1, with 7 bases matching TRBD1. This CDR3 region has 17 residues. V was clipped by 1 base and J by 3 bases; unmatched bases: 11. Per germline, CDR1 LNHNV and CDR2 YYDKDF (reference sequence). CDR3 residues: CATSRVPNTGADTEAFF. As DNA, the CDR3 is TGTGCCACCAGCAGAGTCCCCAATACAGGGGCGGACACTGAAGCTTTCTTT.

This clonotype appeared many times. The chain uses TRBV6-1 and TRBJ1-4; 7 bases agree with TRBD1. Germline loops: CDR1 MNHNS, CDR2 SASEGT. The CDR3 consists of 14 residues. Germline trimming cut 6 bases from V and 4 bases from J; bases unmatched to any gene: 5. CDR3 loop: CASRPGQINEKLFF. In nucleotides, the CDR3 is TGTGCCAGCAGGCCGGGACAGATTAATGAAAAACTGTTTTTT.

V gene TRBV25-1 combines with J gene TRBJ1-1; 8 nucleotides agree with TRBD1. Germline CDR1 MGHDK, CDR2 SYGVNS. The CDR3 is made up of 12 amino acids. The junction had 6 bases not matched to a gene; V was cut back by 10 bases and J by 5 bases. The CDR3 loop reads CATQGALTEAFF. In nucleotides, the CDR3 is TGTGCCACCCAGGGGGCGCTTACTGAAGCTTTCTTT.

Only a few counts were recorded for this clonotype. The J gene is TRBJ2-7, the V gene TRBV4-2; 13 nucleotides match TRBD2. Germline V gene data show CDR1 as LGHNA and CDR2 as YNFKEQ. CDR3 size: 16 residues. After removal of 4 bases from V and 4 bases from J, the junction contained 7 bases not matched to a gene. The CDR3 sequence is CASSLPSGLAGYEQYF. CDR3 nucleotides: TGTGCCAGCAGCCTTCCCTCGGGACTAGCGGGATACGAGCAGTACTTC.

This clonotype came up many times. The chain combines TRBV7-2 with TRBJ2-1, with D perhaps given as TRBD1 or TRBD2 (5 bases each). CDR3 length equals 14 residues. V was cut by 8 bases and J by 7 bases, with 18 bases left in between. Germline values: CDR1 SGHTA, CDR2 FQGNSA. DNA for the CDR3: TGTGCCAGCCGCCTGGTTGGGGGTATTAATGAGCAGTTCTTC. Its translation: CASRLVGGINEQFF.

The sample holds many counts of this clonotype. The chain joins TRBV20-1 to TRBJ2-7; TRBD2 aligns across 8 bases. The junction had 6 bases not matched to a gene; V was cut back by 6 bases and J by 2 bases. In germline, CDR1 is DFQATT, CDR2 SNEGSKA (reference sequence). The CDR3 is 13 residues long. Written as DNA, the CDR3 is TGCAGTGCGTCCGGGACTAGGCCCTACGAGCAGTACTTC. Encoded protein: CSASGTRPYEQYF.

This clonotype has at least ten counts. The chain has TRBV27 and TRBJ2-1; D gene uncertain. The CDR3 runs to 16 residues. V was clipped by 2 bases and J by 3 bases, with 14 bases between them. Germline V gene sequence: CDR1 MNHEY, CDR2 SMNVEV (reference sequence). CDR3 sequence (DNA): TGTGCCAGCAGTTTACTGCTGGTGGCAGACTACAATGAGCAGTTCTTC. It translates to CASSLLLVADYNEQFF.

This clonotype has at least ten counts. The V gene is TRBV9, the J gene TRBJ2-7, with D unclear. The CDR3 contains 14 residues. Trimming stripped 4 bases from V and 0 bases from J, with 11 bases between. CDR1 and CDR2 (germline): SGDLS, YYNGEE. CDR3 coding DNA: TGTGCCAGCAGCCCCCAGTCCAGCTCCTACGAGCAGTACTTC. Residues: CASSPQSSSYEQYF.

There are many counts of this clonotype. The rearrangement links TRBV28 to TRBJ2-6; D perhaps matches TRBD1 (6 bases). The V end lost 2 bases, the J end lost 4 bases, and 9 bases lay between the germline ends. This CDR3 has 15 residues. Germline V gene data show CDR1 as MDHEN and CDR2 as SYDVKM. CDR3 loop: CASSLVGTGANVLTF. In DNA form, the CDR3 reads TGTGCCAGCAGTTTAGTCGGGACAGGGGCCAACGTCCTGACTTTC. Combining the CDR3 with reference TRBV28 and TRBJ2-6 gives the whole variable domain DVKVTQSSRYLVKRTGEKVFLECVQDMDHENMFWYRQDPGLGLRLIYFSYDVKMKEKGDIPEGYSVSREKKERFSLILESASTNQTSMYLCASSLVGTGANVLTFGAGSRLTVL.

This clonotype was seen at least ten times. The V gene is TRBV5-1, the J gene TRBJ1-1, with TRBD1 as a possible D gene (5 bases). Trimming removed 4 bases at V and 12 bases at J, with 25 bases between. Germline V CDR1 and CDR2: SGHRS, YFSETQ. The CDR3 runs 15 residues. In DNA, the CDR3 is TGCGCCAGCAGCCGACGGGGCGAGACCCCCCGCCGAACTTTCTTT. Translating it yields CASSRRGETPRRTFF.

This clonotype was found many times. CDR3 DNA: TGTGCCAGCAGTACACAGGGGGAGTTAAACACTGAAGCTTTCTTT. It is translated as CASSTQGELNTEAFF. This chain connects TRBV6-1 to TRBJ1-1, with 8 bases that match TRBD1. The CDR3 loop spans 15 amino acids. Trimming removed 5 bases from V and 2 bases from J; junction bases left unmatched: 7. CDR1 and CDR2 from the germline V gene are MNHNS and SASEGT.

V and J are TRBV7-3 and TRBJ2-1, with TRBD2 matching 12 bases. The CDR3 has 14 residues. CDR1 and CDR2 from the germline V gene are SGHTA and FQGTGA. After removal of 6 bases from V and 9 bases from J, the junction contained 6 bases not matched to a gene. This CDR3 is CASRPSGGAGEQFF. The CDR3 nucleotides are TGTGCCAGCAGACCTAGCGGGGGGGCCGGTGAGCAGTTCTTC.

This clonotype was observed many times. The chain carries TRBV4-1 and TRBJ2-1, with 10 bases fitting TRBD2. This CDR3 spans 13 amino acids. Per the germline V gene, CDR1 is MGHRA and CDR2 is YSYEKL. V shed 6 bases and J 8 bases; nucleotides not matched to a gene: 4. The CDR3 loop reads CASRASGGYEQFF. The CDR3 nucleotides are TGCGCCAGCAGGGCTAGCGGGGGCTATGAGCAGTTCTTC.